This T cell receptor (beta chain) was identified in a study of Tregs in tolerant kidney transplant recipients. The table came from immunoSEQ multiplex PCR; TCRdb's copy has only in-frame clones and leaves some out. The sample has about 90,000 clones; roughly 93% are singletons. The nonmyeloablative bone marrow transplants came from related graft donors, with transient mixed chimerism. V was cut by 0 bases and J by 8 bases, with 17 bases left in between. This CDR3 is 16 amino acids long. Germline CDR1 and CDR2: SGHNT and YYREEE (reference sequence). The source of this sequence is a human patient who received a combined kidney and bone marrow transplant. The T cells may come from the graft donor. V usage is TRBV5-4 and J usage is TRBJ1-4; D not certain. Sequenced material: CD4+ T cells from blood (PBMCs), taken 12 months after the transplant. CDR3 residues: CASSLGTGAVSEKLFF. CDR3 DNA: TGTGCCAGCAGCTTGGGAACGGGTGCGGTATCGGAAAAACTGTTTTTT.